This T cell receptor (beta chain) was profiled in a study of identical twins. Study-level findings and limits: A cross-sectional statistical analysis, not follow-up of the same donors, supported the conclusions.

The V segment lost 3 bases and the J segment 2 bases; nucleotides outside the gene matches: 7. The CDR3 contains 17 residues. A few counts support this clonotype. What it binds is not known. TCRdb reprocessed the 5' RACE reads with MiXCR, giving one entry per CDR3 protein. This table has about 900,000 distinct CDR3 sequences, around 12% appearing once. This same sample was also part of a study on yellow fever vaccine responses in identical twins.

This rearrangement joins TRBV12-3 or TRBV12-4 to TRBJ2-1, with 10 bases fitting TRBD1. The receptor comes from a young woman in good health. The sequencing input was PBMCs. This chain's CDR3 is CASSFSTGGFPYNEQFF. Here the CDR3 DNA reads TGTGCCAGCAGTTTCTCGACAGGGGGCTTCCCCTACAATGAGCAGTTCTTC.